This T cell receptor beta chain appears in the sequencing data of a study of blood T cell repertoires in COVID-19. Looking at the study overall: In each case, the material was cDNA or gDNA derived from T cells, B-cell-depleted T cells, or PBMCs.

This CDR3 has 14 residues. Germline CDR1 reads LGHDT; CDR2 reads YNNKEL (reference sequence). The V and J ends lost 0 bases and 2 bases respectively, with 5 bases between them. Original analysis: Reference gene primer amplification gave estimated nucleated cell counts. Measured with immunoSEQ multiplex PCR; TCRdb has only the in-frame clones, and not every one. The V and J calls and clone size are taken from that table; D and trimming were inferred from the DNA. The sample records about 240,000 clones, roughly nine tenths being singletons. Source material: peripheral blood. The TCR sequence derives from a man aged 60 to 75 with acute or convalescent COVID-19. V gene TRBV3-1 (or the pseudogene TRBV3-2) combines with J gene TRBJ1-3; D not resolved. The CDR3 DNA sequence: TGTGCCAGCAGCCAAGACACTACTGGAAACACCATATATTTT. It encodes CASSQDTTGNTIYF.